The present T cell receptor beta chain was sequenced within a study of molecular identifiers for immune sequencing clone quantification. Findings and limits, study-wide: Clonotypes topping 20 RNA copies carried over 99% of effector molecules but under 1% of naive ones.

This clonotype showed up just once. Its antigen is not known. Preparation of naive CD8 libraries involved roughly 18,000 to 1,100,000 sorted cells and 10%, 30% or 50% RNA. CD8+CD4-CCR7+CD45RA+ cells were sorted as naive CD8 T cells. Bulk TCR libraries used previously described methods and listed TCR primers. MiXCR, run by TCRdb on the PCR reads, gives a single entry per CDR3 protein. The sample lists hundreds of thousands of distinct CDR3 sequences; roughly 23% were seen once. The sequencing sample was made of naive CD8+ T cells from blood, with Jurkat cell RNA spiked in. The subset: FACS-sorted CD8+CD4-CCR7+CD45RA+ naive T cells. The sequence was obtained from a human donor in good health. Some libraries in this study had Jurkat cell RNA spiked in.

This CDR3 is CASSYSQGPGNTIYF. The DNA for the CDR3 is TGTGCCAGCAGTTACTCGCAGGGCCCTGGAAACACCATATATTTT. This rearrangement joins TRBV6-5 to TRBJ1-3; D might be TRBD1 (5 bases). The germline V and J ends were trimmed by 0 bases and 2 bases, with 8 bases remaining between them. From germline, CDR1 is MNHEY and CDR2 SVGAGI. This CDR3 spans 15 amino acids.